These 9 T cell receptor beta chains originate from one sample sequenced in a study of CD8 T cells in acute hepatitis C reinfection (dated by TCRdb to 2020 to 2023). The library was generated by the immunoSEQ multiplex PCR assay. Held by TCRdb, this immuneACCESS table contains in-frame sequences only and omits some clones. Under half of the omission traces to an unresolved V gene where checked; the cause of the rest is unknown. This sample holds 38,000 or so clones; around nine tenths were observed only once. Of the sample, more than 0.4% falls within the top ten clones. This specimen's time point label, per the study, means: naive CD8 control sorted from an acute-time-point sample. The sample taken for sequencing was naive CD8+ T cells from PBMCs. The cell subset or site tag for this specimen amounts to: sorted total naive CD45RO-negative CD8+ T cells. These TCRs come from a man between 25 and 39 years old with chronic hepatitis C.

This clone was recorded once. This chain uses TRBV13 with TRBJ1-2, with 10 bases identical to TRBD1. J gave up 7 bases and V 5 bases, and 4 bases lay outside the gene matches. CDR3 length: 13 residues. The germline V gene has CDR1 PRHDT and CDR2 FYEKMQ (reference sequence). In DNA form, the CDR3 reads TGTGCCAGCAGCCCGACAGGGGGCATTGGCTACACCTTC. Protein sequence: CASSPTGGIGYTF.

The chain employs TRBV7-8 and TRBJ2-5; no clear D gene. CDR1 and CDR2 (germline): SGHVS, FQNEAQ. The CDR3 length is 15 residues. Trimming took 10 bases from V and 4 from J, leaving 22 bases between them. CDR3 sequence reads: CATRVWGTVSETQYF. CDR3 DNA sequence: TGTGCCACCCGTGTCTGGGGTACGGTATCAGAGACCCAGTACTTC. The whole variable domain, filled in from reference TRBV7-8 and TRBJ2-5, reads GAGVSQSPRYKVAKRGQDVALRCDPISGHVSLFWYQQALGQGPEFLTYFQNEAQLDKSGLPSDRFFAERPEGSVSTLKIQRTQQEDSAVYLCATRVWGTVSETQYFGPGTRLLVL.

J is TRBJ2-7 and V is TRBV28; a possible D gene is TRBD1 (5 bases). Trimming removed 2 bases from V and 12 bases from J, with 14 bases in between. The V gene's germline CDR1 is MDHEN and CDR2 SYDVKM. The CDR3 has 12 residues. CDR3: CASSLGGQGTYF. The CDR3 DNA is TGTGCCAGCAGTTTAGGTGGGCAGGGAACGTACTTC.

The rearrangement uses TRBV29-1 and TRBJ2-7; tentative D call: TRBD2 (5 bases). Looked up from germline, CDR1 is SQVTM and CDR2 is ANQGSEA. This CDR3 contains 11 residues. The ends were cut back, 3 bases at V and 4 bases at J, with 7 bases in the middle. CDR3 in amino acids: CSVDEGYEQYF. The CDR3, as DNA: TGCAGCGTTGATGAGGGTTACGAGCAGTACTTC.

The table lists this clone with a few counts. The V call is TRBV25-1, the J call TRBJ1-1; no reliable D call. The length of the CDR3 is 13 residues. The germline V and J ends were trimmed by 8 bases and 5 bases, with 15 bases remaining between them. CDR1 is MGHDK and CDR2 is SYGVNS in the germline V gene. DNA of the CDR3: TGTGCCAGCCACGGGGTGGCGAGGACTGAAGCTTTCTTT. It translates to CASHGVARTEAFF.

The rearrangement uses TRBV19 and TRBJ1-5, with no clear D. Looked up from germline, CDR1 is LNHDA and CDR2 is SQIVND (reference sequence). The germline V and J ends were trimmed by 5 bases and 3 bases, with 17 bases remaining between them. CDR3 length equals 16 residues. CDR3 nucleotide sequence: TGTGCCAGTAGTCTCGGTCGAATGGATGACAATCAGCCCCAGCATTTT. This translates into CASSLGRMDDNQPQHF.

This clone was counted only a few times. The chain links TRBV19 to TRBJ1-1; no clear D gene. The CDR3 is 13 amino acids. V gave up 1 base and J gave up 7 bases, with 10 bases separating them. The germline V gene has CDR1 LNHDA and CDR2 SQIVND (reference sequence). The CDR3 sequence: CASSIAGYLEAFF. The CDR3 DNA reads as TGTGCCAGTAGTATAGCAGGATACCTTGAAGCTTTCTTT. The variable domain in full, completed from reference TRBV19 and TRBJ1-1, reads DGGITQSPKYLFRKEGQNVTLSCEQNLNHDAMYWYRQDPGQGLRLIYYSQIVNDFQKGDIAEGYSVSREKKESFPLTVTSAQKNPTAFYLCASSIAGYLEAFFGQGTRLTVV.

This chain links TRBV25-1 with TRBJ1-1; D possibly corresponds to TRBD1 (6 bases). The CDR3 is made up of 14 amino acids. Germline V gene sequence: CDR1 MGHDK, CDR2 SYGVNS. Trimming cost V 5 bases and J 2 bases, with 12 bases left between them. CDR3 loop: CASSTGGANTEAFF. The CDR3, as DNA: TGTGCCAGCAGTACGGGGGGGGCTAACACTGAAGCTTTCTTT.

The CDR3, as DNA: TGTGCCAGCAGTTACGACCAGGGAGGCAATGAGCAGTTCTTC. The encoded protein is CASSYDQGGNEQFF. The chain is built from TRBV6-5 and TRBJ2-1, with D possibly TRBD2 on 6 matching bases. Germline-derived CDR1 and CDR2 are MNHEY and SVGAGI. The CDR3 contains 14 residues. V was pared by 2 bases and J by 6 bases, with 11 bases between.